The clone carrying this T cell receptor (beta chain) was seen more than once but under ten times. What it binds is unknown. This entry comes from a study of T cell responses to AZD1222 COVID-19 vaccine. Study-wide points: The donor group comprised mostly white British people and more females; the analysis possibly underestimated clonal diversity. Reportedly, nearly half the spike-specific TCRs target unmutated variant regions. The CD4 TCRs associated with vaccination extended across spike and predominated at 160-218 and 743-854.

The CDR3 length is 16 residues. Germline trimming cut 10 bases from V and 5 bases from J; bases unmatched to any gene: 16. Sequenced by immunoSEQ multiplex PCR; TCRdb stores in-frame clones only, minus some. The sample carries more than 70,000 clones, about 89% recorded once. Researchers grouped second doses given at about 4 or about 12 weeks into one pool. Source: peripheral blood, taken 28 days after the second AZD1222 dose. This receptor was identified in an adult who received the AZD1222 COVID-19 vaccine. The chain is built from TRBV23-1 and TRBJ1-2, with TRBD1 matching over 10 bases. Being an ORF, TRBV23-1 has a function that is uncertain. This CDR3 reads CATFLTDRGYRYGYTF. In nucleotides, the CDR3 is TGCGCCACCTTCTTAACGGACAGGGGGTATCGGTATGGCTACACCTTC.